This entry describes one TCR beta chain. These data originate in a study of shared clonotypes between healthy human individuals. Using immunoSEQ multiplex PCR, the repertoire was profiled, and TCRdb retains in-frame clones only, with some absent. The sample includes roughly 700,000 clones, about 74% of them seen just once. J gave up 3 bases and V 2 bases, and 4 bases lay outside the gene matches. CDR3 length: 14 residues. CDR1 is SGHRS, CDR2 YFSETQ, per germline. The chain links TRBV5-1 to TRBJ2-5, with TRBD1 identical over 7 bases. The clonotype was recovered from a woman aged 25 to 45 in good health. The sample was memory CD4+ T cells sorted from blood. Subset defined: CD45RA-negative fraction. CDR3 loop: CASSLRGTEETQYF. As DNA, the CDR3 is TGCGCCAGCAGCTTAAGAGGGACAGAAGAGACCCAGTACTTC.